This T cell receptor beta chain was captured by sequencing in a study of radiation and T cells in renal cell carcinoma. Overall study findings and caveats: In blood, top tumor clones expanded by 2 weeks, shrinking by 4.

Germline CDR1 and CDR2: SGDLS and YYNGEE. Germline trimming cut 2 bases from V and 6 bases from J; bases unmatched to any gene: 3. The CDR3 loop spans 14 amino acids. The data were produced by immunoSEQ multiplex PCR, yet TCRdb's version contains in-frame clones alone and is incomplete. The data show 95,000 or so clones, less than 90% seen once. The time point here: baseline pretreatment blood. Indicated treatment: 15 Gy SBRT to primary tumor, nephrectomy 4 weeks later. Blood was sampled at baseline, 2 weeks and 4 weeks after SBRT. This renal cell carcinoma was of the clear cell type. As regards this clone: Its antigen is unidentified.

This TCR came from a man in his forties or fifties with renal cell carcinoma. V and J are TRBV9 and TRBJ2-2; TRBD2 matches 8 bases. Source: blood, taken from a patient whose treatment included radiotherapy and nephrectomy. The CDR3 bases are TGTGCCAGCAGCGTCGGGGGGGCTGCCGGGGAGCTGTTTTTT. Its protein is CASSVGGAAGELFF. Full variable domain (outside the CDR3, taken from reference TRBV9 and TRBJ2-2): DSGVTQTPKHLITATGQRVTLRCSPRSGDLSVYWYQQSLDQGLQFLIQYYNGEERAKGNILERFSAQQFPDLHSELNLSSLELGDSALYFCASSVGGAAGELFFGEGSRLTVL.